Presented here are 8 T cell receptor beta chains from one specimen sequenced in a study of cytomegalovirus exposure and HLA in healthy donors. Both 60 Vbeta primers and 13 Jbeta primers went into the PCR. Profiled with immunoSEQ multiplex PCR; TCRdb holds only in-frame clones, not every one. The sample has roughly 140,000 clones; around 75% are singletons. Material for sequencing was PBMCs. The receptors were sampled from a female donor in good health and CMV-seronegative.

The chain joins TRBV27 to TRBJ1-1; D possibly corresponds to TRBD1 (5 bases). V was cut by 7 bases and J by 5 bases, with 17 bases left in between. This CDR3 comprises 14 residues. Germline V gene lookup returns CDR1 MNHEY and CDR2 SMNVEV (reference sequence). In DNA form, the CDR3 reads TGTGCCAGCAAGTTACGGGGGGAATGGACTGAAGCTTTCTTT. This translates into CASKLRGEWTEAFF.

The V call is TRBV19, the J call TRBJ1-5; a weak D match, TRBD1 (5 bases). Trimming left V 10 bases short and J 7 bases short, with 14 bases between. This CDR3 contains 12 residues. Per germline, CDR1 LNHDA and CDR2 SQIVND (reference sequence). In nucleotides, the CDR3 is TGTGCCACCTCTTCAGGGCTCCAGCCCCAGCATTTT. Protein product: CATSSGLQPQHF.

The chain has TRBV25-1 and TRBJ1-2, with D possibly being TRBD1 (5 bases). V gave up 1 base and J gave up 7 bases, with 10 bases separating them. The germline gives CDR1 MGHDK, CDR2 SYGVNS. CDR3 length: 13 amino acids. CDR3 region: CASSESRVGGYTF. CDR3 bases: TGTGCCAGCAGTGAATCCAGGGTGGGTGGCTACACCTTC.

V gene TRBV7-9 combines with J gene TRBJ1-1; maybe TRBD1 (6 bases). This CDR3 is built from 14 residues. Germline V gene lookup returns CDR1 SEHNR and CDR2 FQNEAQ (reference sequence). With 5 bases removed from V and 6 bases from J, the gap between germline ends came to 16 bases. Here the CDR3 reads CASSPTGRSPEAFF. CDR3 in DNA: TGTGCCAGCAGCCCAACAGGGAGAAGTCCTGAAGCTTTCTTT.

The genes are TRBV28 and TRBJ2-7; a possible D gene is TRBD2 (5 bases). This CDR3 region has 14 residues. V was shortened by 8 bases and J by 5 bases, with 19 bases between the two germline ends. Germline values: CDR1 MDHEN, CDR2 SYDVKM. This CDR3 is CASQIRELGNEQYF. DNA of the CDR3: TGTGCCAGCCAGATAAGGGAGCTAGGAAACGAGCAGTACTTC.

About this clone: This specimen includes other DNA sequences encoding the same CDR3. The rearrangement uses TRBV19 and TRBJ1-5; 11 bases are shared with TRBD1. This CDR3 is 15 amino acids long. The ends lost 3 bases at V and 7 bases at J; junction bases unmatched: 5. Germline CDR1 reads LNHDA; CDR2 reads SQIVND (reference sequence). In DNA, the CDR3 is TGTGCCAGTAGTATCGGACAGGGGGCAGGACAGCCCCAGCATTTT. Its protein is CASSIGQGAGQPQHF.

This chain joins TRBV7-9 and TRBJ2-3; TRBD1 agrees at 7 bases. The CDR3 has 16 residues. From germline, CDR1 is SEHNR and CDR2 FQNEAQ (reference sequence). V was clipped by 0 bases and J by 3 bases; unmatched bases: 6. The CDR3 loop reads CASSLAPGGITDTQYF. The CDR3 nucleotides are TGTGCCAGCAGCTTAGCGCCAGGGGGTATAACAGATACGCAGTATTTT.

This chain uses TRBV5-4 with TRBJ1-5; D perhaps matches TRBD1 (6 bases). CDR1 SGHNT and CDR2 YYREEE come from the germline V gene (reference sequence). V was trimmed by 3 bases and J by 6 bases, leaving 10 bases between them. The CDR3 loop spans 13 amino acids. The CDR3 spells CASSSGVAQPQHF. The CDR3 DNA sequence: TGTGCCAGCAGCTCAGGGGTTGCTCAGCCCCAGCATTTT.